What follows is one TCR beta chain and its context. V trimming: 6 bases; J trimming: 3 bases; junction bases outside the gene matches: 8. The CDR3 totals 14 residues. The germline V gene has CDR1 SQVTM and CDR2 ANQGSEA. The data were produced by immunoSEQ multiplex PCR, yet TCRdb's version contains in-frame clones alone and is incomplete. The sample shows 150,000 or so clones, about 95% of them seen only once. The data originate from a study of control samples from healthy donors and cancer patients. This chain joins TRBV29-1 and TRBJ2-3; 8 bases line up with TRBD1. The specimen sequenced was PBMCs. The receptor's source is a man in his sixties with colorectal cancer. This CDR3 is CSVADRGRTDTQYF. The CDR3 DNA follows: TGCAGCGTAGCCGACAGGGGTCGGACAGATACGCAGTATTTT.